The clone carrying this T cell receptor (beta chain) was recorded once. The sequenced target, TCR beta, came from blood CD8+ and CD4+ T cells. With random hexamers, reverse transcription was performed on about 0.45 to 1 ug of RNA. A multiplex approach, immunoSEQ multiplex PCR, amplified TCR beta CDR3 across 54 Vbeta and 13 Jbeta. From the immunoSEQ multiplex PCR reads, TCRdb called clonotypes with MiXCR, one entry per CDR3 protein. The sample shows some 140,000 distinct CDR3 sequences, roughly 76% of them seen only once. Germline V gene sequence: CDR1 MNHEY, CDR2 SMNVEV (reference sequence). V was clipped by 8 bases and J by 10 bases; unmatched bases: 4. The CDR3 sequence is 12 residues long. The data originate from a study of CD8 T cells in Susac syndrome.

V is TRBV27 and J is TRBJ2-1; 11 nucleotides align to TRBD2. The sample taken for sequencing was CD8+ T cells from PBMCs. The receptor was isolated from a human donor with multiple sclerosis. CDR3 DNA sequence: TGTGCCAGCTCACTAGCGGGGGCCGAGCAGTTCTTC. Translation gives CASSLAGAEQFF.